This T cell receptor beta chain is drawn from a study of blood T cell repertoires in COVID-19. Overall study context: Samples taken during acute and convalescent COVID-19 were collected in the United States, Italy and Spain. PBMCs, B-cell-depleted T cells, or T cells provided the cDNA or gDNA that made up the material.

As originally analysed: Nucleated cell number was recorded as an estimate derived from reference gene primer amplification. Measured with immunoSEQ multiplex PCR; TCRdb has only the in-frame clones, and not every one. That table furnishes V, J and clone size, whereas the DNA furnished D and trimming. The table lists approximately 200,000 clones, around 80% of them singletons. Germline V gene data show CDR1 as MNHNY and CDR2 as SVGAGI (reference sequence). V was trimmed by 6 bases and J by 4 bases, leaving 31 bases between them. This CDR3 has 21 residues. Followed over time, Seattle patients had been enrolled while infection was active.

The sample was peripheral blood. J is TRBJ1-6 and V is TRBV6-6; D ambiguous. This TCR was sampled from a woman over 75 with COVID-19, enrolled during active disease. CDR3 in amino acids: CASSPVPREAFGWRYNSPLHF. For the CDR3, the DNA is TGTGCCAGCAGCCCCGTTCCGCGGGAGGCTTTTGGGTGGCGGTATAATTCACCCCTCCACTTT.